The 6 T cell receptor beta chains listed next were all sequenced from one sample in a study of regulatory T cells in long-lasting Graves disease. With RNA extracted from PBMCs as input, the TCR library was made. One entry per CDR3 protein, called by TCRdb with MiXCR from the reads. The sample lists approximately 1,900 distinct CDR3 sequences, around three fifths seen once, with 6.5% to 7% in the top ten. The specimen comprised peripheral blood mononuclear cells (PBMCs), sampled with antithyroid drug treatment, in newly diagnosed or persistent Graves disease (not recorded which). All receptors derive from a human donor with Graves disease.

The rearrangement joins TRBV3-1 to TRBJ2-5, with D tentatively TRBD1 (7 bases). V was shortened by 5 bases and J by 4 bases, with 11 bases between the two germline ends. This CDR3 spans 13 amino acids. The V gene's germline CDR1 is LGHDT and CDR2 YNNKEL (reference sequence). The CDR3: CASSGQGGETQYF. Here the CDR3 DNA reads TGTGCCAGCAGCGGTCAGGGGGGAGAGACCCAGTACTTC.

The chain recombines TRBV19 with TRBJ2-1, with D perhaps matching TRBD2 (5 bases). Trimming took 7 bases from V and 5 from J, leaving 12 bases between them. The CDR3 loop spans 13 amino acids. Germline lookup yields CDR1 LNHDA and CDR2 SQIVND (reference sequence). The CDR3 region has the DNA TGTGCCAGTACCCATAGCGAAGACAATGAGCAGTTCTTC. Translating gives CASTHSEDNEQFF. Full variable domain (outside the CDR3, taken from reference TRBV19 and TRBJ2-1): DGGITQSPKYLFRKEGQNVTLSCEQNLNHDAMYWYRQDPGQGLRLIYYSQIVNDFQKGDIAEGYSVSREKKESFPLTVTSAQKNPTAFYLCASTHSEDNEQFFGPGTRLTVL.

The CDR3 reads CASRWGQGKYEQYF. DNA for the CDR3: TGTGCCTCAAGGTGGGGACAGGGAAAGTACGAGCAGTACTTC. The V call is TRBV10-3, the J call TRBJ2-7; 9 bases are shared with TRBD1. The V gene's germline CDR1 is ENHRY and CDR2 SYGVKD. Losses at the gene ends were 11 bases for V and 4 bases for J; bases not matched to a gene: 12. The CDR3 sequence is 14 residues long.

This chain links TRBV6-1 with TRBJ2-1; D is possibly TRBD2 (6 bases). V lost 7 bases and J 2 bases, leaving 9 bases between the germline ends. The CDR3 loop spans 13 amino acids. CDR1 and CDR2 (germline): MNHNS, SASEGT. In nucleotides, the CDR3 is TGTGCCAGCAAGGGAGGACCCTACAATGAGCAGTTCTTC. Amino acids: CASKGGPYNEQFF.

This clonotype was seen only a few times. The chain is built from TRBV12-3 or TRBV12-4 and TRBJ1-1; 8 bases map to TRBD1. The CDR3 is 15 amino acids. The V segment lost 1 base and the J segment 3 bases; nucleotides outside the gene matches: 4. CDR3 sequence reads: CASSLVGTGDTEAFF. CDR3 nucleotide sequence: TGTGCCAGCAGTTTAGTAGGGACAGGAGACACTGAAGCTTTCTTT.

The rearrangement links TRBV6-5 to TRBJ1-5, with D possibly being TRBD1 (5 bases). This CDR3 is 15 amino acids long. Germline CDR1 is MNHEY and CDR2 is SVGAGI. V lost 0 bases to trimming and J lost 4 bases, with 10 bases between them. CDR3: CASSYSRGVNQPQHF. The CDR3 DNA reads TGTGCCAGCAGTTACTCGAGAGGGGTAAATCAGCCCCAGCATTTT.